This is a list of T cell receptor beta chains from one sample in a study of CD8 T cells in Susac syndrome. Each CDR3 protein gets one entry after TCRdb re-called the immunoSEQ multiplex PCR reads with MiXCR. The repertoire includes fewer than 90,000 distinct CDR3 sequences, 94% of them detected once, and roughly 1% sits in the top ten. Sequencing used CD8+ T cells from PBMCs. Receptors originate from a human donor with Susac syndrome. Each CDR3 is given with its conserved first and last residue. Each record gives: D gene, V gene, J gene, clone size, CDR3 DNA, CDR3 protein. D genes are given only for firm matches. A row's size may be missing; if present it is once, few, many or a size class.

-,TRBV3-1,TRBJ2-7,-,TGTGCCAGCAGCCAAGATGGAGGGTCGGCCGAGCAGTACTTC,CASSQDGGSAEQYF
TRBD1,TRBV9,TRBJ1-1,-,TGTGCCAGCAGCGAGCAGGGGGGGACTGAAGCTTTCTTT,CASSEQGGTEAFF
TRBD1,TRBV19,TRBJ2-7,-,TGTGCCAGTAGCGACACGGGACAGGGCTACGAGCAGTACTTC,CASSDTGQGYEQYF
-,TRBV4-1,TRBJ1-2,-,TGCGCCAGCAGCCAAGACGCCAGTCCATTTGGGGGCTACACCTTC,CASSQDASPFGGYTF
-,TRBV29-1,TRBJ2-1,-,TGCAGCGTTGAAGGGTATTTCGAGCGGCGATCCTCCTACAATGAGCAGTTCTTC,CSVEGYFERRSSYNEQFF
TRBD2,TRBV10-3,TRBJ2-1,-,TGTGCCATCAGTGAGTCGGCGGGAGTGGGGCGGGGCCGTGAGCAGTTCTTC,CAISESAGVGRGREQFF
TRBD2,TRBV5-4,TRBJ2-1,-,TGTGCCAGCAGCTTGTGGAGCGGGGGGGGAGACGAGCAGTTCTTC,CASSLWSGGGDEQFF
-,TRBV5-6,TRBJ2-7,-,TGTGCCAGCAGCCGGGGCCGGGGGTTCTACGAGCAGTACTTC,CASSRGRGFYEQYF
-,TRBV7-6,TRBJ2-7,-,TGTGCCAGCAGCCTCGAAGAGGAGTTCTACCCGCAGTACTTC,CASSLEEEFYPQYF
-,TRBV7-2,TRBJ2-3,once,TGTGCCAGCAGCCCGACCGTGACAGATACGCAGTATTTT,CASSPTVTDTQYF
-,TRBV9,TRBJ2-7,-,TGTGCCAGCAGCTACAGCGCGGACCTCGGTGACTACGAGCAGTACTTC,CASSYSADLGDYEQYF
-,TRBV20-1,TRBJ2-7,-,TGCAGTGCTAGAGCCCCTGCGGGCGAGTACGAGCAGTACTTC,CSARAPAGEYEQYF
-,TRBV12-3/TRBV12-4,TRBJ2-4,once,TGTGCCAGCAGCCCCCGGGCTGCGGACATTCAGTACTTC,CASSPRAADIQYF
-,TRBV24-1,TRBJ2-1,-,TGTGCCACCAGTGGACCCCCGGCCGATGAGCAGTTCTTC,CATSGPPADEQFF
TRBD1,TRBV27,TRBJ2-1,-,TGTGCCAGCAGTTTTGGACAGGGGTCCTACAATGAGCAGTTCTTC,CASSFGQGSYNEQFF
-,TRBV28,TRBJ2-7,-,TGTGCCAGCAGTTTCTCCGCATACGAGCAGTACTTC,CASSFSAYEQYF
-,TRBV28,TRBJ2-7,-,TGTGCCAGCAGTTTGTTCCCCTCCGACATTGTCTCCTACGAGCAGTACTTC,CASSLFPSDIVSYEQYF
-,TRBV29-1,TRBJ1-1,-,TGCAGCGTTGAGGGGAACACTGAAGCTTTCTTT,CSVEGNTEAFF
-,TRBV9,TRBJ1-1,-,TGTGCCAGCAGCGACACGACAGGACTCGAAGCTTTCTTT,CASSDTTGLEAFF
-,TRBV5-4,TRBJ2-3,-,TGTGCCAGCAGCCGGACCCGCGGGGATACGCAGTATTTT,CASSRTRGDTQYF
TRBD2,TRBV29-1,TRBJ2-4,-,TGCAGCGTTGGGGGACTAGCGGGAGGGGTCTTTGGAAAGGATCAGTACTTC,CSVGGLAGGVFGKDQYF
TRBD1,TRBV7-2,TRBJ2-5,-,TGTGCCAGCAGCTTAGCTTCCGGGACAGGGTATCAAGAGACCCAGTACTTC,CASSLASGTGYQETQYF
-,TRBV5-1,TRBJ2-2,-,TGCGCCAGCAGCTTGGATCTGGGACCCACCGGGGAGCTGTTTTTT,CASSLDLGPTGELFF
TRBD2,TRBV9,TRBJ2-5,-,TGTGCCAGCAGCGGGCGACTAGCGGGGGAAGAGACCCAGTACTTC,CASSGRLAGEETQYF
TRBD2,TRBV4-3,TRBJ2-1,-,TGCGCCAGCAGCCAAGAGAACGGGAGGTCATGGGATGAGCAGTTCTTC,CASSQENGRSWDEQFF
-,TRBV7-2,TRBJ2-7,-,TGTGCCAGCAGCTCTGAGTTTGCGGGTGCCTACGAGCAGTACTTC,CASSSEFAGAYEQYF
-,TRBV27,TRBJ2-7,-,TGTGCCAGCAGCCCCAGTGACGGGAGCGTCTCCTACGAGCAGTACTTC,CASSPSDGSVSYEQYF
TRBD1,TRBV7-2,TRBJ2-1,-,TGTGCCAGCAGCTTACGACAGGGGTCCTACAATGAGCAGTTCTTC,CASSLRQGSYNEQFF
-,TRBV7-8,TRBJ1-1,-,TGTGCCAGCAGCTCATCGACAGGAATCACTGAAGCTTTCTTT,CASSSSTGITEAFF
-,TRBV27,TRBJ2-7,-,TGTGCCAGCAGTTTATCGATCGCGGGGAACTACGAGCAGTACTTC,CASSLSIAGNYEQYF
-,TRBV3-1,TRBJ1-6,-,TGTGCCAGCAGCCAAGAGATCGGACACAGCTCCTATAATTCACCCCTCCACTTT,CASSQEIGHSSYNSPLHF
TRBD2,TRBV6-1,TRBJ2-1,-,TGTGCCAGCAGTGAAATAAGCGGGGGGAGGGCTGAGCAGTTCTTC,CASSEISGGRAEQFF
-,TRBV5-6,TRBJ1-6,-,TGTGCCAGCAGCTCCTGGATGGAGGGTCCGGGATCACCCCTCCACTTT,CASSSWMEGPGSPLHF
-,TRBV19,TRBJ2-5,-,TGTGCCAGTAGTAATCGGCAGGTCCAAGAGACCCAGTACTTC,CASSNRQVQETQYF
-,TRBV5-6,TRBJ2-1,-,TGTGCCAGCAGCCTGCTCCAAAATGAGCAGTTCTTC,CASSLLQNEQFF